This T cell receptor (beta chain) was recorded in a study of cytomegalovirus exposure and HLA in healthy donors. The germline V and J ends were trimmed by 3 bases and 7 bases, with 10 bases remaining between them. Looked up from germline, CDR1 is ENHRY and CDR2 is SYGVKD. CDR3 size: 13 residues. The primer mix had 60 Vbeta and 13 Jbeta primers. Libraries were prepared by immunoSEQ multiplex PCR; TCRdb keeps only in-frame clonotypes and omits some of them. The data show roughly 98,000 clones, 65% to 85% seen once. On this clone: The antigen is not known.

The donors gave bone marrow, and they were healthy. Study-level findings and limits: Follow-up analysis later connected one missense variant in DCLRE1C with trimming of TCR beta V- and J-genes.

The chain has TRBV10-3 and TRBJ1-5; no clear D. What was sequenced was PBMCs. The sequence came from a female donor in good health and CMV-seropositive. In DNA form, the CDR3 reads TGTGCCATCAGTGAATCAGGAGGCCAGCCCCAGCATTTT. Its protein product is CAISESGGQPQHF.